Below, one TCR beta chain is given with its context. Its antigen is currently unknown. TCR beta CDR3 regions were amplified from RNA. A first-round RT-PCR of the TCR CDR3 used the HTBI primer set. In TCRdb, the multiplex PCR reads were re-called with MiXCR into one record per CDR3 protein. The sample yields almost 600,000 distinct CDR3 sequences, around 14% seen once. The CDR3 loop spans 14 amino acids. CDR1 SEHNR and CDR2 FQNEAQ come from the germline V gene (reference sequence). V shed 6 bases and J shed 4 bases, with 13 bases lying between them. The data are from a study of T cells in Graves' hyperthyroidism and ophthalmopathy. Study conclusions and caveats: Ophthalmopathy, as predicted by the model, came a median roughly 6.3 months after the prediction.

Sequencing input: blood. V is TRBV7-9 and J is TRBJ1-3, with D unresolved. This TCR was recovered from a woman under 40 with Graves' hyperthyroidism that later progressed to Graves' ophthalmopathy. CDR3 nucleotides: TGTGCCAGCAGATTGGACGCGCAAGGAAACACCATATATTTT. Protein: CASRLDAQGNTIYF. The full variable domain, with the rest looked up from reference TRBV7-9 and TRBJ1-3, is DTGVSQNPRHKITKRGQNVTFRCDPISEHNRLYWYRQTLGQGPEFLTYFQNEAQLEKSRLLSDRFSAERPKGSFSTLEIQRTEQGDSAMYLCASRLDAQGNTIYFGEGSWLTVV.